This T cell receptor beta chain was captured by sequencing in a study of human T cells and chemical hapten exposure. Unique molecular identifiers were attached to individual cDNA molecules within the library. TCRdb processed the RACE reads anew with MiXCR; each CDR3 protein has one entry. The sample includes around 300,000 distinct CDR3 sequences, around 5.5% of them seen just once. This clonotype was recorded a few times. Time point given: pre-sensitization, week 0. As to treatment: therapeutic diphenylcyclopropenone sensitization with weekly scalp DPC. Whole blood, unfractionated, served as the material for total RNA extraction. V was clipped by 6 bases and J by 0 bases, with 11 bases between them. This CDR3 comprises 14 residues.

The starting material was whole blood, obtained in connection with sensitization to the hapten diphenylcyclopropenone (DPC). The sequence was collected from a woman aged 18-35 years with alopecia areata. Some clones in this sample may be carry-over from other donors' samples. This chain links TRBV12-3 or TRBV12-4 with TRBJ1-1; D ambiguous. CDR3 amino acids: CASRTPILNTEAFF. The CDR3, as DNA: TGTGCCAGCAGGACCCCGATCCTGAACACTGAAGCTTTCTTT.